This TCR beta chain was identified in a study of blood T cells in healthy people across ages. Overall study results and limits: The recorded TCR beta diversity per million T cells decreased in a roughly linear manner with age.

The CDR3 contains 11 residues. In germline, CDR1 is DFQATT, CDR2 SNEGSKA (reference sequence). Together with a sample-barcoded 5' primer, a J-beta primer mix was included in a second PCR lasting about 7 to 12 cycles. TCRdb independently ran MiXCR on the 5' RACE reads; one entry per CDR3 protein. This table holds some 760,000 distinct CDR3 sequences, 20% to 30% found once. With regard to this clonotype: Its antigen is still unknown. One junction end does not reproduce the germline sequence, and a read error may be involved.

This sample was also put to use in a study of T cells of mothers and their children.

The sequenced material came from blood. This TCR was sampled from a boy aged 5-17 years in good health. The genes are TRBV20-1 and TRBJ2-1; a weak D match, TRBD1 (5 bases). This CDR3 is CSADRGNEQLF. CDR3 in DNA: TGCAGTGCTGATAGGGGAAATGAGCAGCTCTTC.